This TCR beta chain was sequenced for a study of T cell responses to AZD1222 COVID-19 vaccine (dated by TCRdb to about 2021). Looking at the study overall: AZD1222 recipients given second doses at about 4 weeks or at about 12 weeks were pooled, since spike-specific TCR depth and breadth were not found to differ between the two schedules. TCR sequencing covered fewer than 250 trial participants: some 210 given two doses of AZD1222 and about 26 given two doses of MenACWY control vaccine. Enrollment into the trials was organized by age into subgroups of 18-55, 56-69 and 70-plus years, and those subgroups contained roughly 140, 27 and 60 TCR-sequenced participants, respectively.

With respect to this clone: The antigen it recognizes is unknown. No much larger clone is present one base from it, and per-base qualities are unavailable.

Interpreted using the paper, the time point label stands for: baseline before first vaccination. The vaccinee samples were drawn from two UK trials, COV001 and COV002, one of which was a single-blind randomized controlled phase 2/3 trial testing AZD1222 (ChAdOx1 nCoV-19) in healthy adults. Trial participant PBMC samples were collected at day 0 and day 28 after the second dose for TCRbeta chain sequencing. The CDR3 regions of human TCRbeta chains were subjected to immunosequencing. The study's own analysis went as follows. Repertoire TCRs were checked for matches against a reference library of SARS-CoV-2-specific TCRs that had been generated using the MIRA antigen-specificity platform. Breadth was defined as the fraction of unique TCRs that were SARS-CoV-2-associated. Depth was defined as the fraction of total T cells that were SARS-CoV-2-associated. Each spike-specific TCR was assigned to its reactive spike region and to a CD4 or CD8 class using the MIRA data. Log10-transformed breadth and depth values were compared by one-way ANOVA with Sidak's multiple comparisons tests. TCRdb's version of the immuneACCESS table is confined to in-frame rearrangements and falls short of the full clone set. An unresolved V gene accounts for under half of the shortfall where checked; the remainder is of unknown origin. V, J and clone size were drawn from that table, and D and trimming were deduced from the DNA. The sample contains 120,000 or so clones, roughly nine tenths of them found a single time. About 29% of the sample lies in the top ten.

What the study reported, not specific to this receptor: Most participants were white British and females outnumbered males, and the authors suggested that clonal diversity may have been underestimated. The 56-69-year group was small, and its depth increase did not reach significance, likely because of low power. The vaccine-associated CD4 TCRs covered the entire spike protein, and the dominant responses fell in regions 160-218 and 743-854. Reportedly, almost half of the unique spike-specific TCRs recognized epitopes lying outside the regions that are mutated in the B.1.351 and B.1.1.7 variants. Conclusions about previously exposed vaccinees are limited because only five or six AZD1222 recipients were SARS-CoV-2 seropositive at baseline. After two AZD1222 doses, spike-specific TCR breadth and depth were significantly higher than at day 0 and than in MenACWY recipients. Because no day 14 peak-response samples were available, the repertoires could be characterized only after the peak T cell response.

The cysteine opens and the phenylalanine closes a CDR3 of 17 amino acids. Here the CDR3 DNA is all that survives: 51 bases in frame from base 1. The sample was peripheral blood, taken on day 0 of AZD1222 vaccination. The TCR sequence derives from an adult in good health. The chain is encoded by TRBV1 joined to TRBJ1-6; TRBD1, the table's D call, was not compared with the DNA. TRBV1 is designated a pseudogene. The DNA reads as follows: TGCACCAGCAGCCCAGACAGGGGCGGCTCCTATAATTCACCCCTCCACTTT. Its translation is CTSSPDRGGSYNSPLHF.